A single sample is the source of the 26 T cell receptor beta chains below, sequenced in a study of PD-L1 blockade in urothelial cancer. Profiled with immunoSEQ multiplex PCR; TCRdb holds only in-frame clones, not every one. The table lists about 42,000 clones, about four fifths of them singletons. This specimen consisted of PBMCs, obtained around atezolizumab (anti-PD-L1) treatment. The source is a man between 65 and 85 years old with urothelial cancer.

The genes are TRBV21-1 and TRBJ2-1; TRBD2 is taken as the D call from the table, unchecked against the DNA. TRBV21-1 is a recognized pseudogene. The CDR3 covers 14 residues. The CDR3 spells CASPNQRERHEQFF. The CDR3 DNA is TGTGCCAGCCCCAACCAGCGGGAGCGTCATGAGCAGTTCTTC.

The chain has TRBV7-6 and TRBJ2-1; perhaps TRBD1 as D (6 bases). V lost 6 bases to trimming and J lost 5 bases, with 14 bases between them. This CDR3 is built from 14 residues. CDR1 and CDR2 from the germline V gene are SGHVS and FNYEAQ. CDR3 nucleotides: TGTGCCAGCAGTCTTACAGGGTCTCACAATGAGCAGTTCTTC. Protein product: CASSLTGSHNEQFF. The full variable domain, rest sourced from reference TRBV7-6 and TRBJ2-1, is GAGVSQSPRYKVTKRGQDVALRCDPISGHVSLYWYRQALGQGPEFLTYFNYEAQQDKSGLPNDRFSAERPEGSISTLTIQRTEQRDSAMYRCASSLTGSHNEQFFGPGTRLTVL.

This chain connects TRBV5-4 to TRBJ2-5, with 7 bases that match TRBD2. The CDR3 has 15 amino acids. Germline CDR1 and CDR2: SGHNT and YYREEE (reference sequence). The V gene end was trimmed by 3 bases and the J gene end by 1 base; junction bases not matched to a gene: 6. CDR3 nucleotide sequence: TGTGCCAGCAGCTGGGAGGGCGGAAGCCAAGAGACCCAGTACTTC. This gives the protein CASSWEGGSQETQYF.

The chain combines TRBV5-6 with TRBJ2-7, with TRBD2 matching over 7 bases. Germline assignment: CDR1 SGHDT and CDR2 YYEEEE. This CDR3 comprises 15 residues. The ends lost 2 bases at V and 4 bases at J; junction bases unmatched: 9. The CDR3 protein is CASSLTGTGRYEQYF. CDR3 sequence (DNA): TGTGCCAGCAGCTTAACGGGGACCGGGAGGTACGAGCAGTACTTC.

The V gene is TRBV19, the J gene TRBJ2-2; D remains unclear. Deletions cut 3 bases from V and 4 bases from J, with 9 bases between. CDR3 length equals 14 residues. Per the germline V gene, CDR1 is LNHDA and CDR2 is SQIVND (reference sequence). CDR3 loop: CASSMVQITGELFF. For the CDR3, the DNA is TGTGCCAGTAGTATGGTACAAATCACCGGGGAGCTGTTTTTT.

This chain connects TRBV11-3 to TRBJ1-4; D is ambiguous. The V gene's germline CDR1 is SGHNT and CDR2 YENEEA. Deletions cut 5 bases from V and 8 bases from J, with 15 bases between. There are 14 residues in the CDR3. The CDR3 protein is CASSRSGEEEKLFF. CDR3 nucleotides: TGTGCCAGCAGCCGATCCGGGGAGGAGGAAAAACTGTTTTTT.

This clone was seen more than once but under ten times. This rearrangement joins TRBV5-8 to TRBJ2-1, with TRBD2 identical over 9 bases. The CDR3 spans 15 residues. The germline CDR1 and CDR2 sequences are SGHTS and YDEGEE. Losses at the gene ends were 2 bases for V and 8 bases for J; bases not matched to a gene: 8. The CDR3 region is CASSLNPSGDHEQFF. For the CDR3, the DNA is TGTGCCAGCAGCTTAAACCCTAGCGGGGACCATGAGCAGTTCTTC.

CDR3 loop: CASSAASTLAGGFF. The CDR3 DNA reads as TGTGCCAGCAGTGCCGCCTCGACTCTAGCGGGAGGGTTCTTC. This rearrangement joins TRBV28 to TRBJ2-1, with 11 bases that match TRBD2. Germline V gene lookup returns CDR1 MDHEN and CDR2 SYDVKM. The CDR3 is 14 residues long. V shed 5 bases, J shed 15 bases, and the junction held 12 bases outside the gene matches.

This chain uses TRBV4-3 with TRBJ2-3; no firm D call. From germline, CDR1 is LGHNA and CDR2 YSLEER. This CDR3 spans 15 amino acids. V dropped 4 bases and J dropped 2 bases, with 13 bases sitting between them. CDR3 in DNA: TGCGCCAGCAGCCGATTACACGTCTCCACAGATACGCAGTATTTT. This gives the protein CASSRLHVSTDTQYF.

This chain uses TRBV11-2 with TRBJ1-5, with a possible D match to TRBD1 (5 bases). CDR3 length equals 14 residues. Trimming removed 4 bases at V and 0 bases at J, with 7 bases between. Looked up from germline, CDR1 is SGHAT and CDR2 is FQNNGV. The CDR3 here is CASSSGISNQPQHF. CDR3 DNA sequence: TGTGCCAGCAGCTCAGGGATTAGCAATCAGCCCCAGCATTTT.

The chain couples TRBV7-9 to TRBJ1-1; no clear D. From germline, CDR1 is SEHNR and CDR2 FQNEAQ (reference sequence). CDR3 size: 15 residues. Trimming cost V 2 bases and J 3 bases, with 13 bases left between them. The CDR3 sequence: CASSLQALVDTEAFF. CDR3 coding DNA: TGTGCCAGCAGCTTACAGGCCCTGGTTGACACTGAAGCTTTCTTT.

V gene TRBV28 combines with J gene TRBJ2-7; 8 positions match TRBD2. This CDR3 comprises 14 residues. Germline lookup yields CDR1 MDHEN and CDR2 SYDVKM. Trimming removed 3 bases from V and 3 bases from J; junction bases left unmatched: 4. The CDR3 here is CASSLPSGLYEQYF. CDR3 bases: TGTGCCAGCAGTTTGCCTAGCGGGCTCTACGAGCAGTACTTC.

The genes are TRBV28 and TRBJ1-5; 7 bases line up with TRBD1. The CDR3 contains 14 residues. Germline trimming cut 5 bases from V and 3 bases from J; bases unmatched to any gene: 4. CDR1 and CDR2 from the germline V gene are MDHEN and SYDVKM. The CDR3 bases are TGTGCCAGCAGTCAGGGACAGATCAATCAGCCCCAGCATTTT. Amino acids: CASSQGQINQPQHF.

The V call is TRBV29-1, the J call TRBJ1-1; unclear D gene. CDR1 and CDR2 from the germline V gene are SQVTM and ANQGSEA. The CDR3 is made up of 10 amino acids. CDR3 amino acids: CIGRETEAFF. CDR3 nucleotide sequence: TGCATTGGTAGGGAGACTGAAGCTTTCTTT.

V gene TRBV27 combines with J gene TRBJ2-2; no reliable D call. The CDR3 sequence is 13 residues long. Germline CDR1 reads MNHEY; CDR2 reads SMNVEV (reference sequence). Trimming removed 2 bases from V and 3 bases from J, with 4 bases in between. The CDR3: CASSLEYTGELFF. In DNA, the CDR3 is TGTGCCAGCAGTTTAGAGTACACCGGGGAGCTGTTTTTT.

The chain links TRBV28 to TRBJ2-2, with TRBD1 matching over 9 bases. With 6 bases clipped from V and 9 bases from J, the junction kept 11 bases outside the gene matches. CDR1 MDHEN and CDR2 SYDVKM come from the germline V gene. CDR3 length equals 15 residues. CDR3 sequence (DNA): TGTGCCAGCAGACCCGGGACAGGGATGTTGAGGGAGCTGTTTTTT. The encoded protein is CASRPGTGMLRELFF.

The CDR3 DNA follows: TGTGCCACCTGGGCAGGGGGCAGTAGCTATGGCTACACCTTC. It is translated as CATWAGGSSYGYTF. V gene TRBV10-3 combines with J gene TRBJ1-2, with 8 bases fitting TRBD1. J was trimmed by 4 bases and V by 10 bases; bases with no gene match: 11. This CDR3 spans 14 amino acids. Per germline, CDR1 ENHRY and CDR2 SYGVKD.

The chain employs TRBV13 and TRBJ2-7; 10 bases map to TRBD2. The CDR3 length is 16 residues. Looked up from germline, CDR1 is PRHDT and CDR2 is FYEKMQ (reference sequence). Germline trimming cut 0 bases from V and 3 bases from J; bases unmatched to any gene: 5. For the CDR3, the DNA is TGTGCCAGCAGCTTAGGCGGACTAGCGGCAAACTACGAGCAGTACTTC. Its protein is CASSLGGLAANYEQYF.

The chain combines TRBV4-3 with TRBJ1-2; TRBD1 matches at 9 bases. V lost 4 bases and J lost 1; bases outside the gene matches: 4. Germline V CDR1 and CDR2: LGHNA, YSLEER. This CDR3 is 15 amino acids long. The CDR3, as DNA: TGCGCCAGCAGCCCTGGACAGGGGCTTAACTATGGCTACACCTTC. This encodes CASSPGQGLNYGYTF.

The rearrangement joins TRBV4-3 to TRBJ1-5; no definite D call. The CDR3 loop spans 15 amino acids. The germline V gene has CDR1 LGHNA and CDR2 YSLEER. With 0 bases removed from V and 3 bases from J, the gap between germline ends came to 9 bases. The CDR3 sequence is CASSQDAGINQPQHF. The CDR3 DNA is TGCGCCAGCAGCCAAGACGCGGGCATCAATCAGCCCCAGCATTTT.

The V call is TRBV15, the J call TRBJ1-3; 10 nucleotides align to TRBD1. J gave up 1 base and V 5 bases, and 5 bases lay outside the gene matches. Per germline, CDR1 LNHNV and CDR2 YYDKDF (reference sequence). The CDR3 is made up of 16 amino acids. CDR3 region: CATSSGTGVSGNTIYF. The CDR3 DNA sequence: TGTGCCACCAGCTCCGGGACAGGGGTTTCTGGAAACACCATATATTTT.

The J gene is TRBJ2-4, the V gene TRBV4-1, with 16 nucleotides matching TRBD2. Germline V gene data show CDR1 as MGHRA and CDR2 as YSYEKL. The CDR3 consists of 18 residues. With V trimmed by 8 bases and J by 0 bases, 7 bases remained unmatched. CDR3 DNA: TGCGCCAGCTCTCCGGGACTAGCGGGAGGGATAGCCAAAAACATTCAGTACTTC. It codes for CASSPGLAGGIAKNIQYF.

The rearrangement joins TRBV7-2 to TRBJ2-1; 7 positions match TRBD1. The CDR3 length is 15 residues. The junction had 4 bases not matched to a gene; V was cut back by 1 base and J by 4 bases. Germline CDR1 and CDR2: SGHTA and FQGNSA. The CDR3 bases are TGTGCCAGCAGCTTAGAAGTGGACAGGTACAATGAGCAGTTCTTC. Translating gives CASSLEVDRYNEQFF.

This chain links TRBV5-4 with TRBJ1-1, with 8 nucleotides matching TRBD1. CDR1 and CDR2 from the germline V gene are SGHNT and YYREEE (reference sequence). The CDR3 has 14 residues. The J segment lost 3 bases and the V segment lost 4 bases, leaving 5 bases of the junction unmatched. CDR3 region: CASSKQTGDTEAFF. CDR3 coding DNA: TGTGCCAGCAGCAAGCAGACAGGGGACACTGAAGCTTTCTTT. Based on the CDR3 plus reference TRBV5-4 and TRBJ1-1, the full variable domain is ETGVTQSPTHLIKTRGQQVTLRCSSQSGHNTVSWYQQALGQGPQFIFQYYREEENGRGNFPPRFSGLQFPNYSSELNVNALELDDSALYLCASSKQTGDTEAFFGQGTRLTVV.

The genes are TRBV29-1 and TRBJ2-2; D not resolved. The CDR3 loop spans 12 amino acids. V dropped 4 bases and J dropped 6 bases, with 9 bases sitting between them. Germline V gene lookup returns CDR1 SQVTM and CDR2 ANQGSEA. The CDR3: CSVGLASGELFF. The CDR3 coding sequence is TGCAGCGTTGGGCTCGCTTCCGGGGAGCTGTTTTTT.

The genes are TRBV16 and TRBJ2-1; D gene ambiguous. In germline, CDR1 is KGHSY, CDR2 FQNENV. The CDR3 runs to 15 residues. V was trimmed by 2 bases and J by 8 bases, leaving 16 bases between them. The CDR3 reads CASSQGIASVYEQFF. CDR3 sequence (DNA): TGTGCCAGCAGCCAAGGAATAGCCTCCGTTTATGAGCAGTTCTTC.